Listed here are 16 T cell receptor beta chains from one sample, sequenced in a study of T cell responses to AZD1222 COVID-19 vaccine. Clones were read by immunoSEQ multiplex PCR, and TCRdb kept only the in-frame ones, dropping some. The data hold around 94,000 clones, with around 85% observed a single time. Sequencing used peripheral blood, obtained 28 days after the second AZD1222 dose. Source of these receptors: an adult who received the AZD1222 COVID-19 vaccine.

The gene calls are TRBV7-3 and TRBJ2-1, with D unclear. CDR1 and CDR2 (germline): SGHTA, FQGTGA. The CDR3 totals 16 residues. Deletions cut 5 bases from V and 0 bases from J, with 14 bases between. CDR3 in DNA: TGTGCCAGCAGCCCCACATCTCGGAGCTCCTACAATGAGCAGTTCTTC. Its protein is CASSPTSRSSYNEQFF.

In its sample, this clone was seen once. This chain joins TRBV11-2 and TRBJ2-1, with D maybe TRBD1 (6 bases). Per the germline V gene, CDR1 is SGHAT and CDR2 is FQNNGV. Trimming left V 4 bases short and J 7 bases short, with 8 bases between. This CDR3 region has 12 residues. The CDR3 nucleotides read TGTGCCAGCAGCTCGGACAGTAATGAGCAGTTCTTC. This gives the protein CASSSDSNEQFF. Drawing the rest from reference TRBV11-2 and TRBJ2-1, the complete variable domain is EAGVAQSPRYKIIEKRQSVAFWCNPISGHATLYWYQQILGQGPKLLIQFQNNGVVDDSQLPKDRFSAERLKGVDSTLKIQPAKLEDSAVYLCASSSDSNEQFFGPGTRLTVL.

V is TRBV9 and J is TRBJ1-2, with D tentatively TRBD1 (5 bases). Germline values: CDR1 SGDLS, CDR2 YYNGEE. CDR3 size: 14 residues. Trimming removed 3 bases at V and 7 bases at J, with 16 bases between. The CDR3 loop reads CASSATSGNSGYTF. The CDR3 coding sequence is TGTGCCAGCAGCGCCACCTCAGGGAACAGTGGCTACACCTTC.

This chain joins TRBV7-2 and TRBJ1-6; D gene unclear. Trimming shortened V by 1 base and J by 9 bases, and 7 bases separated the two germline ends. CDR1 and CDR2 from the germline V gene are SGHTA and FQGNSA. This CDR3 is 13 amino acids long. CDR3 bases: TGTGCCAGCAGCTTAGGGGCGGGTTCACCCCTCCACTTT. Translated, it gives CASSLGAGSPLHF.

V gene TRBV7-2 combines with J gene TRBJ2-1; 9 bases agree with TRBD2. Germline loops: CDR1 SGHTA, CDR2 FQGNSA. V dropped 5 bases and J dropped 7; count of bases not matched to a gene: 9. The CDR3 is made up of 15 amino acids. CDR3 sequence (DNA): TGTGCCAGCAGCCCCCACCTAGCGGGGAGGAATGAGCAGTTCTTC. Amino acids: CASSPHLAGRNEQFF.

About this clone itself: Other DNA sequences in the sample encode the same CDR3. V is TRBV19 and J is TRBJ2-7, with D perhaps TRBD2 (5 bases). The ends were cut back, 2 bases at V and 0 bases at J, with 8 bases in the middle. Germline V gene data show CDR1 as LNHDA and CDR2 as SQIVND (reference sequence). This CDR3 is built from 14 residues. This CDR3 reads CASSISGSSYEQYF. DNA for the CDR3: TGTGCCAGTAGTATAAGCGGCAGCTCCTACGAGCAGTACTTC.

The DNA of the CDR3 is TGTGCCAGCAGTTCCCGTCAGGATTCACCCCTCCACTTT. It specifies CASSSRQDSPLHF. The gene calls are TRBV12-3 or TRBV12-4 and TRBJ1-6; D remains unclear. The CDR3 sequence is 13 residues long. Deletions cut 4 bases from V and 8 bases from J, with 9 bases between.

The genes are TRBV6-2 or TRBV6-3 and TRBJ2-3; TRBD2 aligns across 12 bases. The length of the CDR3 is 17 residues. J lost 2 bases, V lost 6 bases, and 9 bases had no gene match. The germline V gene has CDR1 MNHEY and CDR2 SVGEGT. CDR3 in DNA: TGTGCCAGCAGCTTCTCGCGGACTAGCGGGGACACAGATACGCAGTATTTT. This translates into CASSFSRTSGDTDTQYF.

This sequence joins TRBV3-1 (or the pseudogene TRBV3-2) and TRBJ2-7; 10 bases match TRBD1. Germline-derived CDR1 and CDR2 are LGHDT and YNNKEL (reference sequence). V lost 4 bases, J lost 4 bases, and 10 bases stayed unmatched. This CDR3 contains 16 residues. Here the CDR3 reads CASSPRGDRGKYEQYF. The DNA of the CDR3 is TGTGCCAGCAGCCCTCGCGGGGACAGGGGAAAATACGAGCAGTACTTC.

This chain uses TRBV21-1 with TRBJ1-2. TRBV21-1 is labeled a pseudogene. This CDR3 has 14 amino acids. For the CDR3, the DNA is TGTGCCAGCAGCAATGGGGGGGATAACTATGGCTACACCTTC. It codes for CASSNGGDNYGYTF.

The chain carries TRBV7-2 and TRBJ2-1, with TRBD2 matching over 9 bases. The CDR3 is 16 residues long. Germline CDR1 is SGHTA and CDR2 is FQGNSA. V shed 2 bases, J shed 8 bases, and the junction held 10 bases outside the gene matches. The CDR3 DNA sequence: TGTGCCAGCAGCTTACTTCGGCGGGAGGGCCTCGATGAGCAGTTCTTC. Translation gives CASSLLRREGLDEQFF.

This chain uses TRBV5-1 with TRBJ2-7; 9 nucleotides match TRBD1. The trim removed 4 bases at V and 6 bases at J, leaving 2 bases unmatched. Germline CDR1 is SGHRS and CDR2 is YFSETQ. The length of the CDR3 is 12 residues. The CDR3 coding sequence is TGCGCCAGCAGCCGGACAGGGGTCGAGCAGTACTTC. It yields the protein CASSRTGVEQYF.

This clone has just one count. The rearrangement joins TRBV24-1 to TRBJ1-2, with a tentative D call TRBD1 (6 bases). The ends were cut back, 12 bases at V and 10 bases at J, with 17 bases in the middle. In germline, CDR1 is KGHDR, CDR2 SFDVKD. The CDR3 is made up of 11 amino acids. CDR3 coding DNA: TGTGCCGCGCGCGGGGACACCCACTACACCTTC. Its translation is CAARGDTHYTF.

This clone was observed once. This sequence joins TRBV5-1 and TRBJ2-3; D is undetermined. The CDR3 is 14 amino acids. Between the trimmed V and J ends, which lost 5 bases and 2 bases, there was a span of 12 bases. From germline, CDR1 is SGHRS and CDR2 YFSETQ. The CDR3 sequence is CASSSLRDTDTQYF. The CDR3, as DNA: TGCGCCAGCAGTTCACTAAGAGACACAGATACGCAGTATTTT.

The chain couples TRBV2 to TRBJ1-4; no clear D gene. Germline lookup yields CDR1 SNHLY and CDR2 FYNNEI. Trimming shortened V by 7 bases and J by 5 bases, and 11 bases separated the two germline ends. The CDR3 loop spans 13 amino acids. The CDR3 region is CASTPGVNEKLFF. CDR3 nucleotides: TGTGCCAGCACCCCGGGTGTAAATGAAAAACTGTTTTTT.

The CDR3: CASSDVEGQPQHF. DNA of the CDR3: TGTGCCAGCAGTGACGTGGAGGGTCAGCCCCAGCATTTT. The chain has TRBV12-3 or TRBV12-4 and TRBJ1-5; D is undetermined. The CDR3 extends over 13 amino acids. Trimming took off 5 bases at V and 6 bases at J, with 11 bases between the two ends.